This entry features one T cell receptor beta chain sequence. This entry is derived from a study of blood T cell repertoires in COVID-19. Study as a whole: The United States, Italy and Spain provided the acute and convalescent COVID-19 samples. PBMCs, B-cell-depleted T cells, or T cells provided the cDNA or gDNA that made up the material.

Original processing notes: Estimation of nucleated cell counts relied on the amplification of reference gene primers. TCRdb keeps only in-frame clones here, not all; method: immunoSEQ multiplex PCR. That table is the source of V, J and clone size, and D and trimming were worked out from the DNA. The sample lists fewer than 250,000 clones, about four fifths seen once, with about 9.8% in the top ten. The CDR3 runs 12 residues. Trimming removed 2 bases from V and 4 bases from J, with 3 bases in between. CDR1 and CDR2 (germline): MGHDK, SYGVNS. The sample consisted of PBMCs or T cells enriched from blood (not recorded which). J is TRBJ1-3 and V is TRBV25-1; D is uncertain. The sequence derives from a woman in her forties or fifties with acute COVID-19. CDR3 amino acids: CASSEAGNTIYF. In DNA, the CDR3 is TGTGCCAGCAGTGAAGCGGGAAACACCATATATTTT.